This entry describes one T cell receptor beta chain. This entry comes from a study of T cell repertoires in cytomegalovirus infection. MiXCR, run by TCRdb on the reads, gives a single entry per CDR3 protein. The profile shows a few hundred thousand distinct CDR3 sequences, roughly 15% of them singletons. V was pared by 2 bases and J by 6 bases, with 13 bases between. This CDR3 has 13 amino acids. Germline V CDR1 and CDR2: DFQATT, SNEGSKA (reference sequence). The V call is TRBV20-1, the J call TRBJ1-2; tentatively, D is TRBD1 (6 bases). Source material: PBMCs. The clonotype originates from a human donor in good health (CMV status not recorded). Some clones in this sample may be carry-over from other donors' samples. Here the CDR3 DNA reads TGCAGTGCTAGACTACAGGGATGGAATGGCTACACCTTC. Protein: CSARLQGWNGYTF.